This entry describes one TCR beta chain. What it binds is not known. The sample belongs to a study of breast tumors, draining lymph nodes, adjacent tissues. Points from the study as a whole: Compared with basal-like, luminal-like tumors shared significantly more repertoire with nontumor tissue.

TCRdb re-analysed the multiplex PCR reads in MiXCR, keeping a single row per CDR3 protein. The sample records a few hundred thousand distinct CDR3 sequences, under 40% being singletons. The lymph nodes were axillary draining lymph nodes from breast cancer patients. The ends were cut back, 3 bases at V and 2 bases at J, with 14 bases in the middle. This CDR3 region has 16 residues. CDR1 and CDR2 from the germline V gene are DFQATT and SNEGSKA (reference sequence). The J gene is TRBJ1-6, the V gene TRBV20-1; no firm D call. Sequencing used axillary lymph node tissue. The receptor was derived from a female donor with breast cancer. Some clones in this sample may be carry-over from other donors' samples. The CDR3 nucleotides are TGCAGTGCTAGGGACGGCCGGAATACCTATAATTCACCCCTCCACTTT. Translation: CSARDGRNTYNSPLHF.